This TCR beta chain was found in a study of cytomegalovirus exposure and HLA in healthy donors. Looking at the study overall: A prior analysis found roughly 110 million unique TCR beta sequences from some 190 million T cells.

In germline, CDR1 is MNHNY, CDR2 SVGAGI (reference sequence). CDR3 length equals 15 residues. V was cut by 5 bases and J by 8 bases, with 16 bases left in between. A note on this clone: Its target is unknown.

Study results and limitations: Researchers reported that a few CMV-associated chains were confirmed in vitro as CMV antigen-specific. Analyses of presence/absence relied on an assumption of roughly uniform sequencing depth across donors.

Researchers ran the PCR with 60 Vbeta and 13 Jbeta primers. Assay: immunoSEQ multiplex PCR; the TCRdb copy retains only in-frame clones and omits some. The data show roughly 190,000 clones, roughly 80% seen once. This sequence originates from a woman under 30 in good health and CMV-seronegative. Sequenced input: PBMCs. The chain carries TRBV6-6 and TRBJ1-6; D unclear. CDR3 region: CASSPLAGSDSPLHF. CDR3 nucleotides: TGTGCCAGCAGTCCGCTCGCAGGTTCCGATTCACCCCTCCACTTT.